The 15 T cell receptor beta chains in this list originate from one sample, sequenced in a study of T cell repertoires in cytomegalovirus infection. TCRdb recomputed calls from the reads with MiXCR, one row per CDR3 protein. The sample includes some 180,000 distinct CDR3 sequences, about 20% of them seen just once. Specimen: PBMCs. Receptors originate from a human donor in good health (CMV status not recorded). Some clones in this sample may be carry-over from other donors' samples.

In this sample, this clonotype turned up many times. This chain uses TRBV7-2 with TRBJ1-5; 8 nucleotides line up with TRBD1. V dropped 8 bases and J dropped 4; count of bases not matched to a gene: 4. The germline gives CDR1 SGHTA, CDR2 FQGNSA. The CDR3 is made up of 13 amino acids. CDR3 nucleotides: TGTGCCAGCTCAGGGGGCCCAAATCAGCCCCAGCATTTT. Amino acids: CASSGGPNQPQHF.

This clonotype was counted between two and nine times. CDR3: CASSPQPTSGFYNEQFF. DNA for the CDR3: TGTGCCAGCAGCCCCCAGCCGACTAGCGGATTCTACAATGAGCAGTTCTTC. The chain uses TRBV7-9 and TRBJ2-1; 9 positions agree with TRBD2. V shed 5 bases, J shed 3 bases, and the junction held 11 bases outside the gene matches. The CDR3 loop spans 17 amino acids. Germline CDR1 reads SEHNR; CDR2 reads FQNEAQ (reference sequence).

This clonotype was counted between two and nine times. The chain recombines TRBV12-3 or TRBV12-4 with TRBJ2-7, with 11 positions matching TRBD1. V was pared by 1 base and J by 6 bases, with 5 bases of the junction left unmatched. The CDR3 length is 15 residues. In DNA form, the CDR3 reads TGTGCCAGCAGTTTAGTCGGACAGGGGGCCAGCGAGCAGTACTTC. It is translated as CASSLVGQGASEQYF.

This clonotype has more than one count but fewer than ten. The gene calls are TRBV5-1 and TRBJ2-5; TRBD2 matches 14 bases. CDR3 length equals 17 residues. Germline CDR1 is SGHRS and CDR2 is YFSETQ. J was trimmed by 1 base and V by 4 bases; bases with no gene match: 6. CDR3 DNA: TGCGCCAGCAGCCCAGGGACTAGCGGGGGCTTCCAAGAGACCCAGTACTTC. Encoded protein: CASSPGTSGGFQETQYF.

This rearrangement joins TRBV10-3 to TRBJ2-1, with D perhaps matching TRBD2 (6 bases). V lost 1 base and J lost 6, with 10 bases in between. Germline assignment: CDR1 ENHRY and CDR2 SYGVKD. The CDR3 is 14 amino acids. The chain's CDR3 is CAISEFGSGNEQFF. In nucleotides, the CDR3 is TGTGCCATCAGTGAGTTCGGTAGCGGCAATGAGCAGTTCTTC.

This clonotype was seen ten or more times. J is TRBJ1-5 and V is TRBV7-9; D is undetermined. Trimming pared 5 bases from V and 2 bases from J, leaving 4 bases between. Looked up from germline, CDR1 is SEHNR and CDR2 is FQNEAQ (reference sequence). CDR3 length equals 12 residues. The CDR3 reads CASSVGNQPQHF. Written as DNA, the CDR3 is TGTGCCAGCAGCGTAGGCAATCAGCCCCAGCATTTT.

Only a few counts were recorded for this clonotype. The chain is built from TRBV7-9 and TRBJ2-7; TRBD2 matches at 7 bases. The CDR3 length is 13 residues. Germline V gene sequence: CDR1 SEHNR, CDR2 FQNEAQ (reference sequence). The trim removed 5 bases at V and 4 bases at J, leaving 5 bases unmatched. CDR3 sequence: CASSPAGGYEQYF. Here the CDR3 DNA reads TGTGCCAGCAGCCCAGCCGGGGGGTACGAGCAGTACTTC.

Comments on this clonotype: This may arise from a read error, as a much more abundant clone is one base away. This chain joins TRBV7-3 and TRBJ1-5; D not certain. The CDR3 has 12 amino acids. The germline gives CDR1 SGHTA, CDR2 FQGTGA. In DNA form, the CDR3 reads TGTGCCAGCAGCGGCAATAATCAGACCCAGCATTTT. Protein: CASSGNNQTQHF. Combining the CDR3 with reference TRBV7-3 and TRBJ1-5 gives the whole variable domain GAGVSQTPSNKVTEKGKYVELRCDPISGHTALYWYRQSLGQGPEFLIYFQGTGAADDSGLPNDRFFAVRPEGSVSTLKIQRTERGDSAVYLCASSGNNQTQHFGDGTRLSIL.

CDR3 residues: CASTGDRPQPQHF. The CDR3 nucleotides are TGTGCCAGCACCGGGGACAGGCCTCAGCCCCAGCATTTT. The chain joins TRBV28 to TRBJ1-5; TRBD1 agrees at 8 bases. From germline, CDR1 is MDHEN and CDR2 SYDVKM. After removal of 7 bases from V and 6 bases from J, the junction contained 5 bases not matched to a gene. This CDR3 spans 13 amino acids. Looking up the rest from reference TRBV28 and TRBJ1-5 gives the full variable domain: DVKVTQSSRYLVKRTGEKVFLECVQDMDHENMFWYRQDPGLGLRLIYFSYDVKMKEKGDIPEGYSVSREKKERFSLILESASTNQTSMYLCASTGDRPQPQHFGDGTRLSIL.

In its sample, this clonotype was seen once. The chain joins TRBV19 to TRBJ1-1; no clear D. V was shortened by 0 bases and J by 11 bases, with 7 bases between the two germline ends. The germline V gene encodes CDR1 LNHDA and CDR2 SQIVND (reference sequence). The CDR3 is made up of 11 amino acids. CDR3 residues: CASSIDFKAFF. DNA of the CDR3: TGTGCCAGTAGTATAGATTTCAAGGCTTTCTTT. Drawing the rest from reference TRBV19 and TRBJ1-1, the complete variable domain is DGGITQSPKYLFRKEGQNVTLSCEQNLNHDAMYWYRQDPGQGLRLIYYSQIVNDFQKGDIAEGYSVSREKKESFPLTVTSAQKNPTAFYLCASSIDFKAFFGQGTRLTVV.

The chain has TRBV6-2 or TRBV6-3 and TRBJ2-5; D might be TRBD2 (5 bases). CDR1 MNHEY and CDR2 SVGEGT come from the germline V gene. V lost 6 bases and J 0 bases, leaving 17 bases between the germline ends. This CDR3 is built from 16 residues. The CDR3 DNA sequence: TGTGCCAGCAGCCTTGGGCCATCGGGATACCAAGAGACCCAGTACTTC. It is translated as CASSLGPSGYQETQYF.

The CDR3 bases are TGTGCCAGCAGCTTGGTCCAGGGCACCGGGGAGCTGTTTTTT. It is translated as CASSLVQGTGELFF. The rearrangement links TRBV7-3 to TRBJ2-2, with a tentative D call TRBD1 (5 bases). The CDR3 covers 14 residues. The germline CDR1 and CDR2 sequences are SGHTA and FQGTGA. V was shortened by 3 bases and J by 4 bases, with 9 bases between the two germline ends.

This clonotype appeared a few times. J is TRBJ2-1 and V is TRBV7-3; no definite D call. Trimming took off 4 bases at V and 8 bases at J, with 6 bases between the two ends. The germline V gene has CDR1 SGHTA and CDR2 FQGTGA. The CDR3 runs to 11 residues. The CDR3 bases are TGTGCCAGCAGCTCCGGGTATGAGCAGTTCTTC. Protein product: CASSSGYEQFF.

V is TRBV19 and J is TRBJ1-1; 9 nucleotides match TRBD1. The ends lost 4 bases at V and 5 bases at J; junction bases unmatched: 2. There are 13 residues in the CDR3. Germline V lookup: CDR1 LNHDA, CDR2 SQIVND (reference sequence). CDR3 nucleotides: TGTGCCAGTAGTACCGGGACAGGGACTGAAGCTTTCTTT. Translating gives CASSTGTGTEAFF.

Many counts were recorded for this clonotype. This rearrangement joins TRBV4-1 to TRBJ1-1; D ambiguous. Germline V lookup: CDR1 MGHRA, CDR2 YSYEKL. This CDR3 has 14 amino acids. Trimming left V 2 bases short and J 1 base short, with 8 bases between. CDR3 bases: TGCGCCAGCAGCCAAAGAACAGCGAACACTGAAGCTTTCTTT. Its protein is CASSQRTANTEAFF.